The 4 T cell receptor beta chains in this list originate from one sample, sequenced in a study of response to subunit inactivated influenza vaccine. TCRdb analysed the RT-PCR reads with MiXCR anew, one entry per CDR3 protein. The table has some 640,000 distinct CDR3 sequences, around 13% seen once. The sequencing used PBMCs from blood, collected roughly 2 weeks before vaccination. The receptors stem from a man aged 50 or older who received an inactivated influenza vaccine.

The chain's CDR3 is CASSGPGGPETQYF. DNA of the CDR3: TGTGCCAGCAGCGGGCCTGGTGGACCGGAGACCCAGTACTTC. The gene calls are TRBV7-9 and TRBJ2-5; D uncertain. Trimming shortened V by 5 bases and J by 5 bases, and 15 bases separated the two germline ends. This CDR3 comprises 14 residues. The germline CDR1 and CDR2 sequences are SEHNR and FQNEAQ (reference sequence).

As DNA, the CDR3 is TGCGCCAGCAGCCCCCGGACCCAGGACACCGGGGAGCTGTTTTTT. Translated, it gives CASSPRTQDTGELFF. The chain recombines TRBV5-1 with TRBJ2-2; D remains ambiguous. V was shortened by 4 bases and J by 3 bases, with 13 bases between the two germline ends. This CDR3 contains 15 residues. Germline values: CDR1 SGHRS, CDR2 YFSETQ.

This clonotype was counted between two and nine times. The DNA for the CDR3 is TGTGCCAGCAGCCCCATGGAGCGGCCCGCCGAGACCCAGTACTTC. It is translated as CASSPMERPAETQYF. The chain has TRBV7-2 and TRBJ2-5; tentatively, D is TRBD2 (5 bases). CDR1 and CDR2 (germline): SGHTA, FQGNSA. V lost 5 bases to trimming and J lost 5 bases, with 18 bases between them. This CDR3 is built from 15 residues.

V gene TRBV7-2 combines with J gene TRBJ2-1; D gene ambiguous. CDR1 and CDR2 (germline): SGHTA, FQGNSA. The V end lost 1 base, the J end lost 10 bases, and 20 bases lay between the germline ends. The CDR3 has 16 amino acids. DNA of the CDR3: TGTGCCAGCAGCTTAGTCCCGAGAGTGGCCGTCCGAGAGCAGTTCTTC. Residues: CASSLVPRVAVREQFF. Complete variable domain (other parts from reference TRBV7-2 and TRBJ2-1): GAGVSQSPSNKVTEKGKDVELRCDPISGHTALYWYRQSLGQGLEFLIYFQGNSAPDKSGLPSDRFSAERTGGSVSTLTIQRTQQEDSAVYLCASSLVPRVAVREQFFGPGTRLTVL.